These 15 T cell receptor beta chains share one sample of origin, sequenced in a study of chemoradiotherapy in HPV16-positive cancers. Sequencing used immunoSEQ multiplex PCR; TCRdb keeps in-frame clones, though not all of them. Here the sample spans under 70,000 clones, around 90% being singletons. This specimen consisted of blood, obtained from a patient who underwent chemoradiotherapy. The receptor source for this set is a human donor with HPV-associated anogenital cancer.

The chain recombines TRBV7-8 with TRBJ2-1; the match to TRBD1 covers 7 bases. Losses at the gene ends were 5 bases for V and 6 bases for J; bases not matched to a gene: 4. Germline lookup yields CDR1 SGHVS and CDR2 FQNEAQ. This CDR3 has 13 residues. The CDR3 loop is CASSTDRANEQFF. The CDR3 nucleotides read TGTGCCAGCAGCACAGACAGGGCCAATGAGCAGTTCTTC.

The V and J genes are TRBV7-9 and TRBJ2-7; no definite D call. V was clipped by 10 bases and J by 0 bases, with 13 bases between them. Germline values: CDR1 SEHNR, CDR2 FQNEAQ (reference sequence). The length of the CDR3 is 13 residues. This chain's CDR3 is CATGPGSSYEQYF. In nucleotides, the CDR3 is TGTGCCACTGGACCGGGCTCCTCCTACGAGCAGTACTTC.

CDR3 DNA sequence: TGTGCCAGCAGCCCCTTGGGGGGCAGCTCCTACGAGCAGTACTTC. Translation: CASSPLGGSSYEQYF. This chain links TRBV9 with TRBJ2-7; possibly TRBD1 or TRBD2 for D (6 bases each). The CDR3 extends over 15 amino acids. V was cut by 4 bases and J by 0 bases, with 14 bases left in between. CDR1 is SGDLS and CDR2 is YYNGEE in the germline V gene.

The chain combines TRBV5-1 with TRBJ1-3; no definite D call. CDR3 size: 15 residues. V was cut by 2 bases and J by 0 bases, with 9 bases left in between. Germline V CDR1 and CDR2: SGHRS, YFSETQ. CDR3: CASSLTGNSGNTIYF. In DNA form, the CDR3 reads TGCGCCAGCAGCTTAACGGGGAACTCTGGAAACACCATATATTTT.

The J gene is TRBJ2-7, the V gene TRBV7-8; a possible D gene is TRBD2 (5 bases). Trimming took 1 base from V and 1 from J, leaving 11 bases between them. The V gene's germline CDR1 is SGHVS and CDR2 FQNEAQ. The CDR3 covers 15 residues. CDR3 amino acids: CASSLDLAESYEQYF. In DNA, the CDR3 is TGTGCCAGCAGCTTAGACCTAGCCGAGTCCTACGAGCAGTACTTC.

This clone is a singleton in its sample. This chain links TRBV9 with TRBJ2-1; D is perhaps TRBD1 (5 bases). V lost 3 bases, J lost 2 bases, and 12 bases lay in between. The germline CDR1 and CDR2 sequences are SGDLS and YYNGEE. There are 15 residues in the CDR3. The CDR3 loop reads CASSEAGLPYNEQFF. The CDR3 region has the DNA TGTGCCAGCAGCGAGGCAGGGCTCCCCTACAATGAGCAGTTCTTC.

This rearrangement joins TRBV7-6 to TRBJ2-5; 9 bases are a match to TRBD2. Per germline, CDR1 SGHVS and CDR2 FNYEAQ. Trimming cost V 5 bases and J 1 base; bases outside gene matches: 8. The CDR3 extends over 16 amino acids. The CDR3 sequence: CASSPTGRGGQETQYF. In DNA, the CDR3 is TGTGCCAGCAGCCCCACGGGGCGGGGGGGCCAAGAGACCCAGTACTTC.

The genes are TRBV11-2 and TRBJ1-1, with 9 bases matching TRBD1. There are 14 residues in the CDR3. Germline trimming cut 0 bases from V and 8 bases from J; bases unmatched to any gene: 4. Germline V gives CDR1 SGHAT, CDR2 FQNNGV. The CDR3 loop is CASSLEIGTGEAFF. The CDR3 DNA sequence: TGTGCCAGCAGCTTAGAGATAGGGACAGGGGAAGCTTTCTTT.

The chain carries TRBV5-1 and TRBJ1-2, with no clear D. The CDR3 has 15 amino acids. V shed 8 bases and J shed 5 bases, with 22 bases lying between them. Germline V gives CDR1 SGHRS, CDR2 YFSETQ. CDR3 DNA: TGCGCCAGGGCAACAGACTCCCTCCCCGAATATGGCTACACCTTC. Its translation is CARATDSLPEYGYTF. The entire variable domain, with the rest obtained from reference TRBV5-1 and TRBJ1-2, is as follows: KAGVTQTPRYLIKTRGQQVTLSCSPISGHRSVSWYQQTPGQGLQFLFEYFSETQRNKGNFPGRFSGRQFSNSRSEMNVSTLELGDSALYLCARATDSLPEYGYTFGSGTRLTVV.

The V and J genes are TRBV18 and TRBJ1-5; possibly TRBD1 for D (6 bases). V was clipped by 3 bases and J by 7 bases, with 10 bases between them. The CDR3 is 13 residues long. CDR1 and CDR2 from the germline V gene are KGHSH and LQKENI. The CDR3 region is CASSPGGPQPQHF. CDR3 in DNA: TGTGCCAGCTCACCTGGGGGGCCCCAGCCCCAGCATTTT.

V usage is TRBV29-1 and J usage is TRBJ2-7, with D tentatively TRBD1 or TRBD2 (5 bases each). Germline V lookup: CDR1 SQVTM, CDR2 ANQGSEA. The CDR3 length is 13 residues. V lost 6 bases and J 3 bases, leaving 15 bases between the germline ends. The CDR3 nucleotides read TGCAGCGTCCCCGGGACGTCCCTCTACGAGCAGTACTTC. Amino acid sequence: CSVPGTSLYEQYF.

The chain has TRBV7-9 and TRBJ2-2; the match to TRBD2 covers 11 bases. With 3 bases clipped from V and 6 bases from J, the junction kept 12 bases outside the gene matches. From germline, CDR1 is SEHNR and CDR2 FQNEAQ (reference sequence). This CDR3 is 18 amino acids long. CDR3 coding DNA: TGTGCCAGCAGCTTCCAGACTAGCGGGGTAAAGAGTCCCGGGGAGCTGTTTTTT. Its translation: CASSFQTSGVKSPGELFF.

The chain combines TRBV6-1 with TRBJ2-3; 8 nucleotides agree with TRBD2. Germline V CDR1 and CDR2: MNHNS, SASEGT. J lost 2 bases, V lost 11 bases, and 9 bases had no gene match. This CDR3 is 14 amino acids long. The DNA for the CDR3 is TGTGCCGCCTCCCACGGGAGGGACACAGATACGCAGTATTTT. It translates to CAASHGRDTDTQYF.

In its sample, this clone was seen once. The gene calls are TRBV5-1 and TRBJ2-3; no definite D call. This CDR3 region has 14 residues. Trimming took 1 base from V and 4 from J, leaving 10 bases between them. Germline V gene sequence: CDR1 SGHRS, CDR2 YFSETQ. The CDR3 DNA reads TGCGCCAGCAGCTTGTCCCCTGGCGCAGATACGCAGTATTTT. Its translation: CASSLSPGADTQYF.

The V and J genes are TRBV4-1 and TRBJ2-7, with D uncertain. Germline loops: CDR1 MGHRA, CDR2 YSYEKL. Trimming cost V 0 bases and J 6 bases, with 9 bases left between them. This CDR3 has 13 amino acids. CDR3 loop: CASSQDKAAEQYF. CDR3 nucleotides: TGCGCCAGCAGCCAAGATAAGGCGGCCGAGCAGTACTTC.